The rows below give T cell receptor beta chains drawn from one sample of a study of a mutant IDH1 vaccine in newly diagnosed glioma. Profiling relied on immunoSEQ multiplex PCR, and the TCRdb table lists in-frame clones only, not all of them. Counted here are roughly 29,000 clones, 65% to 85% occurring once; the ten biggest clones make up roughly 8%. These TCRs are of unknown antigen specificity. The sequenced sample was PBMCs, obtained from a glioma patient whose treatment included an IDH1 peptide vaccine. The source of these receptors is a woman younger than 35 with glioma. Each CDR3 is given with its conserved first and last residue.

CASSSGYNEQFF,TRBV5-1
CASSGTKLTAGREKLFF,TRBV27
CASRPQGSYGYTF,TRBV5-6
CASSQGVYNQPQHF,TRBV14
CAISELGGEPQHF,TRBV10-3
CASSQDPPNRLGTDTQYF,TRBV4-2
CASPGGRPGSEAFF,TRBV19
CASSYLWTLNYGYTF,TRBV6-5
CASSQPPYEQYF,TRBV6-6
CSAARSGGASYEQYF,TRBV29-1
CASRPPNYGYTF,TRBV6-5
CASSAGSETQYF,TRBV7-9
CASRRTEAFF,TRBV6-1
CASSYAGHINTEAFF,TRBV6-5
CASSFLGAIKNTGELFF,TRBV5-1
CASSQTGLRGKLFF,TRBV7-9
CASSSSGLNYNEQFF,TRBV9
CASRPTPRTGEKLFF,TRBV27
CASSPSRVNTEAFF,TRBV18
CASSFMLRREVLSYEQYF,TRBV28
CASSLAGFATEAFF,TRBV7-2
CASSTGTENTGELFF,TRBV5-5
CASSQRQGAVETQYF,TRBV28
CASSQLGPKINTNYGYTF,TRBV4-1
CASSDRDRVLYEQYF,TRBV5-4
CASTLTRQNLGEKLFF,TRBV7-7
CASSLNPSEAFF,TRBV7-9
CAWSVGQGLSGANVLTF,TRBV30
CASSPGENYGYTF,TRBV18
CASSQEDPGATNEKLFF,TRBV4-1
CASSEAPEDGELFF,TRBV6-1
CASSVGQGGSKKLFF,TRBV2
CASSVQGGTDTQYF,TRBV19
CASSLGLGQLNEQFF,TRBV5-1
CASSPAAGGYSNQPQHF,TRBV5-5
CASNQNTEAFF,TRBV28
CASSGSGGIGELFF,TRBV4-2
CASSPPAGTSPETQYF,TRBV5-4
CASSPSSATNEKLFF,TRBV4-3
CASTRERTGELFF,TRBV9
CASSSVRRTEAFF,TRBV28